These 21 T cell receptor beta chains were sequenced from one sample in a study of blood T cell repertoires in COVID-19. Sequencing used immunoSEQ multiplex PCR; TCRdb keeps in-frame clones, though not all of them. The sample has 53,000 or so clones; about 81% are singletons. Input material: peripheral blood. The receptors here all came from a man aged 70 or older with active COVID-19.

The chain recombines TRBV10-3 with TRBJ2-3; weak D call: TRBD2 (5 bases). V lost 5 bases and J lost 2, with 14 bases in between. Germline CDR1 reads ENHRY; CDR2 reads SYGVKD. The CDR3 loop spans 15 amino acids. The CDR3 spells CAISSASGLTDTQYF. The CDR3 nucleotides read TGTGCCATCAGTTCCGCGAGCGGACTCACAGATACGCAGTATTTT.

The chain has TRBV28 and TRBJ2-7; 10 bases map to TRBD1. The CDR3 runs 17 residues. Per germline, CDR1 MDHEN and CDR2 SYDVKM. J was trimmed by 8 bases and V by 1 base; bases with no gene match: 14. CDR3 sequence reads: CASSLFSRRDRGMKQYF. The CDR3 bases are TGTGCCAGCAGTTTATTCTCCCGACGGGACAGGGGAATGAAGCAGTACTTC.

The chain couples TRBV4-1 to TRBJ2-1; no definite D call. The germline V and J ends were trimmed by 0 bases and 4 bases, with 13 bases remaining between them. Germline lookup yields CDR1 MGHRA and CDR2 YSYEKL. This CDR3 comprises 16 residues. In nucleotides, the CDR3 is TGCGCCAGCAGCCAAGAAGCCACGCCATCTTACAATGAGCAGTTCTTC. Encoded protein: CASSQEATPSYNEQFF.

This clone appeared once. This chain links TRBV7-2 with TRBJ2-1; tentatively, D is TRBD2 (6 bases). CDR1 and CDR2 from the germline V gene are SGHTA and FQGNSA. CDR3 size: 15 residues. The ends were cut back, 4 bases at V and 0 bases at J, with 10 bases in the middle. This CDR3 is CASSSTRSSYNEQFF. CDR3 DNA: TGTGCCAGCAGCTCGACTAGGAGCTCCTACAATGAGCAGTTCTTC.

The V call is TRBV14, the J call TRBJ2-1; 9 nucleotides align to TRBD2. The J segment lost 2 bases and the V segment lost 3 bases, leaving 8 bases of the junction unmatched. Per germline, CDR1 SGHDN and CDR2 FVKESK. The CDR3 consists of 17 residues. CDR3 nucleotide sequence: TGTGCCAGCAGCCACCTTAGCGGGAGACTCACCTACAATGAGCAGTTCTTC. Residues: CASSHLSGRLTYNEQFF.

The chain joins TRBV19 to TRBJ1-2; 10 bases align to TRBD1. With V trimmed by 1 base and J by 7 bases, 3 bases remained unmatched. Germline loops: CDR1 LNHDA, CDR2 SQIVND (reference sequence). The CDR3 sequence is 14 residues long. This CDR3 reads CASSIGDRGFGYTF. As DNA, the CDR3 is TGTGCCAGTAGTATAGGGGACAGGGGCTTTGGCTACACCTTC.

The CDR3 coding sequence is TGTGCCAGCAGCAAGGACAGGGACCAGGTTTATGGCTACACCTTC. Residues: CASSKDRDQVYGYTF. The chain couples TRBV7-2 to TRBJ1-2; TRBD1 matches at 8 bases. CDR3 length: 15 amino acids. V trimming: 5 bases; J trimming: 5 bases; junction bases outside the gene matches: 10. Germline CDR1 SGHTA, CDR2 FQGNSA.

CDR3 nucleotide sequence: TGCGCCAGCAGCCTGGCACCGGGACAGGGGAACGAGCAGTACTTC. Its protein product is CASSLAPGQGNEQYF. The rearrangement joins TRBV5-1 to TRBJ2-7, with TRBD1 matching over 10 bases. The germline CDR1 and CDR2 sequences are SGHRS and YFSETQ. This CDR3 has 15 amino acids. The J segment lost 5 bases and the V segment lost 4 bases, leaving 9 bases of the junction unmatched.

Here the CDR3 reads CASSSAGTSTDTQYF. As DNA, the CDR3 is TGTGCCAGCAGTTCGGCGGGTACTAGCACAGATACGCAGTATTTT. The J gene is TRBJ2-3, the V gene TRBV5-4; TRBD2 might be the D (5 bases). The ends were cut back, 5 bases at V and 0 bases at J, with 13 bases in the middle. Germline V gene lookup returns CDR1 SGHNT and CDR2 YYREEE (reference sequence). This CDR3 spans 15 amino acids.

The chain joins TRBV18 to TRBJ2-7, with TRBD1 matching 8 bases. CDR1 KGHSH and CDR2 LQKENI come from the germline V gene. This CDR3 comprises 14 residues. V was clipped by 5 bases and J by 0 bases; unmatched bases: 3. The DNA of the CDR3 is TGTGCCAGCTCATCGGACAGGGCCTCCTACGAGCAGTACTTC. Amino acid sequence: CASSSDRASYEQYF.

The genes are TRBV10-3 and TRBJ1-1, with D possibly being TRBD1 (5 bases). Germline values: CDR1 ENHRY, CDR2 SYGVKD. The CDR3 is made up of 13 amino acids. The V and J ends lost 5 bases and 1 base respectively, with 8 bases between them. CDR3 in amino acids: CAISFDRNTEAFF. Here the CDR3 DNA reads TGTGCCATCAGTTTCGACAGGAACACTGAAGCTTTCTTT.

In regard to this clone: At the DNA level, this CDR3 is encoded by other sequences in the same sample as well. CDR3 sequence reads: CASSIAGSNQPQHF. The CDR3 bases are TGTGCCAGTAGTATAGCGGGTAGCAATCAGCCCCAGCATTTT. This chain uses TRBV19 with TRBJ1-5, with D hard to call. Trimming pared 1 base from V and 0 bases from J, leaving 4 bases between. This CDR3 region has 14 residues. Per the germline V gene, CDR1 is LNHDA and CDR2 is SQIVND (reference sequence).

This clone was seen a few times. V usage is TRBV5-4 and J usage is TRBJ2-7; 10 bases map to TRBD2. Losses at the gene ends were 4 bases for V and 1 base for J; bases not matched to a gene: 2. Germline CDR1 reads SGHNT; CDR2 reads YYREEE (reference sequence). The CDR3 is 14 amino acids. CDR3 nucleotides: TGTGCCAGCAGCAATAGCGGGAGGTCCTACGAGCAGTACTTC. Its translation is CASSNSGRSYEQYF. Based on the CDR3 plus reference TRBV5-4 and TRBJ2-7, the full variable domain is ETGVTQSPTHLIKTRGQQVTLRCSSQSGHNTVSWYQQALGQGPQFIFQYYREEENGRGNFPPRFSGLQFPNYSSELNVNALELDDSALYLCASSNSGRSYEQYFGPGTRLTVT.

The chain is built from TRBV29-1 and TRBJ2-1; 14 positions agree with TRBD2. V trimming: 4 bases; J trimming: 3 bases; junction bases outside the gene matches: 2. Germline V gene sequence: CDR1 SQVTM, CDR2 ANQGSEA. The CDR3 is 15 residues long. This CDR3 is CSVAGTSGSYNEQFF. CDR3 DNA: TGCAGCGTTGCCGGGACTAGCGGGAGCTACAATGAGCAGTTCTTC.

The chain employs TRBV6-2 or TRBV6-3 and TRBJ2-7, with 9 bases identical to TRBD1. CDR1 is MNHEY, CDR2 SVGEGT, per germline. The CDR3 loop spans 14 amino acids. V shed 6 bases and J 6 bases; nucleotides not matched to a gene: 9. The CDR3 reads CASRYPGQGGEQYF. Written as DNA, the CDR3 is TGTGCCAGCAGGTACCCGGGACAGGGAGGCGAGCAGTACTTC.

The chain is built from TRBV4-2 and TRBJ2-3; 7 nucleotides align to TRBD2. This CDR3 region has 15 residues. Germline CDR1 reads LGHNA; CDR2 reads YNFKEQ. V was pared by 1 base and J by 2 bases, with 3 bases of the junction left unmatched. The CDR3 DNA is TGTGCCAGCAGCCAAGGGGACTACCTCACAGATACGCAGTATTTT. Translation: CASSQGDYLTDTQYF.

The chain carries TRBV2 and TRBJ2-3, with a possible D match to TRBD2 (7 bases). Germline loops: CDR1 SNHLY, CDR2 FYNNEI. There are 14 residues in the CDR3. Trimming removed 6 bases at V and 1 base at J, with 11 bases between. The CDR3 is CASRGGVRTDTQYF. In DNA, the CDR3 is TGTGCCAGCAGAGGGGGGGTGCGCACAGATACGCAGTATTTT. The full variable domain, completed using reference TRBV2 and TRBJ2-3, is EPEVTQTPSHQVTQMGQEVILRCVPISNHLYFYWYRQILGQKVEFLVSFYNNEISEKSEIFDDQFSVERPDGSNFTLKIRSTKLEDSAMYFCASRGGVRTDTQYFGPGTRLTVL.

This clone was picked up one time. The chain recombines TRBV20-1 with TRBJ1-1; perhaps TRBD1 as D (5 bases). Looked up from germline, CDR1 is DFQATT and CDR2 is SNEGSKA (reference sequence). V lost 7 bases, J lost 9 bases, and 15 bases lay in between. The CDR3 extends over 11 amino acids. In DNA, the CDR3 is TGCAGTGGAGGGGACGGGACTCAAGCTTTCTTT. Amino acids: CSGGDGTQAFF.

The chain carries TRBV11-2 and TRBJ2-7, with TRBD2 matching 10 bases. Germline trimming cut 3 bases from V and 6 bases from J; bases unmatched to any gene: 11. This CDR3 spans 16 amino acids. Germline V lookup: CDR1 SGHAT, CDR2 FQNNGV. The CDR3 loop reads CASSFQRLAGALEQYF. The CDR3 DNA is TGTGCCAGCAGCTTTCAAAGGCTAGCGGGAGCCCTCGAGCAGTACTTC. Supplemented by reference TRBV11-2 and TRBJ2-7, the full variable domain reads EAGVAQSPRYKIIEKRQSVAFWCNPISGHATLYWYQQILGQGPKLLIQFQNNGVVDDSQLPKDRFSAERLKGVDSTLKIQPAKLEDSAVYLCASSFQRLAGALEQYFGPGTRLTVT.

The genes are TRBV7-3 and TRBJ2-2; D may be TRBD1 (5 bases). The V gene lost 5 bases and the J gene lost 1 base, with 11 bases spanning the gap. The CDR3 consists of 15 residues. CDR1 and CDR2 (germline): SGHTA, FQGTGA. The CDR3 is CASSPTDRNTGELFF. The CDR3 DNA is TGTGCCAGCAGCCCCACCGACAGGAACACCGGGGAGCTGTTTTTT.

V and J are TRBV24-1 and TRBJ1-5; TRBD1 matches 10 bases. Germline CDR1 is KGHDR and CDR2 is SFDVKD. The junction had 2 bases not matched to a gene; V was cut back by 4 bases and J by 0 bases. The CDR3 is 16 residues long. CDR3 amino acids: CATSDRTGGSNQPQHF. The CDR3 coding sequence is TGTGCCACCAGTGACCGGACAGGGGGTAGCAATCAGCCCCAGCATTTT.